Included here is one T cell receptor (beta chain) sequence, with context. Its antigen is unknown. This entry belongs to a study of vaccination and CD4 T cells after COVID-19. Study at large: Post-vaccination specimens were collected at a median of roughly 78 days following dose two (range 14 to 241). Stimuli were overlapping spike peptide pools of SARS-CoV-2 and three common cold coronaviruses (HCoV-NL63, HCoV-OC43, HCoV-229E).

The Oncomine TCR Beta short-read assay was applied to DNA of cultured CD4+ T cells. TCRdb re-called the PCR reads with MiXCR, one entry per CDR3 protein. The table shows approximately 18,000 distinct CDR3 sequences, with around 40% occurring only once. The germline V gene encodes CDR1 KGHSH and CDR2 LQKENI. The CDR3 runs 12 residues. V was trimmed by 5 bases and J by 6 bases, leaving 10 bases between them. Notes on the study in general: Apart from involving relatively few convalescent patients, the work omitted early post-infection timepoints.

Treatment given: approximately 9-day PBMC culture with coronavirus spike peptide pools or control peptides (ViraFEST assay). This specimen consisted of CD4+ T cells from blood, cultured in vitro, obtained after SARS-CoV-2 vaccination. The chain joins TRBV18 to TRBJ1-2; D is unclear. The TCR was taken from a human donor who had recovered from COVID-19. DNA of the CDR3: TGTGCCAGCTCAGGGAAGGGTGATGGCTACACCTTC. Translated: CASSGKGDGYTF.